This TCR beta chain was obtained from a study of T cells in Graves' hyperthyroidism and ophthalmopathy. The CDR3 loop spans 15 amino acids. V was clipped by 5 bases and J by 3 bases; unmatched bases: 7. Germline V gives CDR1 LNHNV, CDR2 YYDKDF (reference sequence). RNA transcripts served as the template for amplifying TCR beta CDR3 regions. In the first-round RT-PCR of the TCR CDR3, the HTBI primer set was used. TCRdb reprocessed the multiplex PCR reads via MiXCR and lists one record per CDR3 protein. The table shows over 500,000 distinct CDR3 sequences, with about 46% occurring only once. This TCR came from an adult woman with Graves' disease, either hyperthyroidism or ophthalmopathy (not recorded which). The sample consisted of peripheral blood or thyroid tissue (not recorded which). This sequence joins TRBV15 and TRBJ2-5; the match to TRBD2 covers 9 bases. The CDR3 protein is CATSRAGGPKETQYF. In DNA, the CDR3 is TGTGCCACCAGCCGAGCGGGAGGCCCAAAAGAGACCCAGTACTTC.